The 13 T cell receptor beta chains presented below share a single source sample, sequenced in a study of blood T cell repertoires in COVID-19. Produced via immunoSEQ multiplex PCR; TCRdb's table is partial and in-frame only. The table includes about 270,000 clones, approximately 85% detected once. Sequencing was performed on peripheral blood. The receptors were sampled from a woman between 65 and 79 years old with acute or convalescent COVID-19.

J is TRBJ1-1 and V is TRBV11-3; a weak D match, TRBD1 (5 bases). The CDR3 extends over 14 amino acids. Trimming took 3 bases from V and 7 from J, leaving 15 bases between them. Looked up from germline, CDR1 is SGHNT and CDR2 is YENEEA. This CDR3 reads CASSLGHPVGEAFF. CDR3 nucleotides: TGTGCCAGCAGCTTGGGGCATCCCGTAGGTGAAGCTTTCTTT.

The chain is built from TRBV12-5 and TRBJ2-6, with 9 bases identical to TRBD1. Germline V lookup: CDR1 LGHNT, CDR2 FRNRAP. Trimming at V came to 3 bases and at J to 0 bases, leaving 9 bases not matched to a gene. The CDR3 is 19 residues long. The CDR3 region is CASGFGTGRSSSGANVLTF. CDR3 nucleotides: TGTGCTAGTGGTTTTGGGACAGGGAGATCGAGCTCTGGGGCCAACGTCCTGACTTTC.

The table lists this clone with a count of one. The CDR3 DNA sequence: TGTGCCAGCTTTCCGATTGAACAGGGGAAATCGTACTCTCAAAACGATGGCTACACCTTC. Amino acids: CASFPIEQGKSYSQNDGYTF. This chain uses TRBV21-1 with TRBJ1-2; TRBD1 is the table's D call, not checked against the DNA. TRBV21-1 is a recognized pseudogene. This CDR3 comprises 20 residues.

The chain carries TRBV5-1 and TRBJ2-3, with 10 bases matching TRBD2. The CDR3 sequence is 16 residues long. Germline V lookup: CDR1 SGHRS, CDR2 YFSETQ. Trimming took 3 bases from V and 6 from J; bases not matched to a gene: 10. The CDR3 protein is CASSSLAGGLRDTQYF. Here the CDR3 DNA reads TGCGCCAGCAGCTCGTTAGCGGGGGGACTCCGGGATACGCAGTATTTT. Full variable domain (missing parts from reference TRBV5-1 and TRBJ2-3): KAGVTQTPRYLIKTRGQQVTLSCSPISGHRSVSWYQQTPGQGLQFLFEYFSETQRNKGNFPGRFSGRQFSNSRSEMNVSTLELGDSALYLCASSSLAGGLRDTQYFGPGTRLTVL.

The chain joins TRBV12-3 or TRBV12-4 to TRBJ1-1; TRBD1 is a possible D gene (6 bases). This CDR3 contains 12 residues. Trimming took 5 bases from V and 6 from J, leaving 10 bases between them. CDR3 sequence: CASSQGGAEAFF. For the CDR3, the DNA is TGTGCCAGCAGTCAAGGGGGGGCTGAAGCTTTCTTT.

This chain uses TRBV5-4 with TRBJ1-4, with 7 bases matching TRBD1. The junction had 14 bases not matched to a gene; V was cut back by 4 bases and J by 8 bases. Germline CDR1 and CDR2: SGHNT and YYREEE (reference sequence). The CDR3 totals 16 residues. This CDR3 reads CASSATSTGPGEKLFF. CDR3 bases: TGTGCCAGCAGCGCCACCTCGACAGGGCCGGGGGAAAAACTGTTTTTT.

This rearrangement joins TRBV4-1 to TRBJ1-1; possible D gene TRBD1, 5 bases. Germline V lookup: CDR1 MGHRA, CDR2 YSYEKL. The CDR3 consists of 15 residues. Between the trimmed V and J ends, which lost 0 bases and 4 bases, there was a span of 12 bases. The DNA of the CDR3 is TGCGCCAGCAGCCAAGAGAAGGGGTTGGGCACTGAAGCTTTCTTT. Residues: CASSQEKGLGTEAFF.

This clone has just one count. The rearrangement links TRBV3-1 (or the pseudogene TRBV3-2) to TRBJ1-2; 9 bases agree with TRBD1. V was pared by 4 bases and J by 6 bases, with 6 bases of the junction left unmatched. CDR1 LGHDT and CDR2 YNNKEL come from the germline V gene (reference sequence). The CDR3 covers 14 residues. The CDR3 DNA reads TGTGCCAGCAGCCCATTTACAGGGGGCAATGGCTACACCTTC. The encoded protein is CASSPFTGGNGYTF.

This sequence joins TRBV5-5 and TRBJ1-1; the D gene is possibly TRBD1 (6 bases). V lost 4 bases and J 7 bases, leaving 14 bases between the germline ends. CDR1 is SGHKS and CDR2 is YYEKEE in the germline V gene (reference sequence). The CDR3 has 13 amino acids. This CDR3 reads CASSRQVGFEAFF. The CDR3 DNA is TGTGCCAGCAGCCGACAGGTTGGCTTTGAAGCTTTCTTT.

This chain links TRBV18 with TRBJ1-1; D is unclear. Germline V gene sequence: CDR1 KGHSH, CDR2 LQKENI. The CDR3 is 15 amino acids. Trimming removed 2 bases at V and 0 bases at J, with 10 bases between. DNA of the CDR3: TGTGCCAGCTCACCAGAGTCAGGCATGAACACTGAAGCTTTCTTT. Its translation is CASSPESGMNTEAFF.

V is TRBV28 and J is TRBJ2-3; TRBD2 is a possible D gene (5 bases). This CDR3 spans 10 amino acids. The germline CDR1 and CDR2 sequences are MDHEN and SYDVKM. CDR3 bases: TGTTCGACGGGGACAGATACGCAGTATTTT. Translating it yields CSTGTDTQYF.

The CDR3 here is CASSKQSLSGNTIYF. The CDR3 DNA sequence: TGTGCCAGCAGTAAACAGTCCCTCTCTGGAAACACCATATATTTT. V usage is TRBV6-5 and J usage is TRBJ1-3, with D unclear. Deletions cut 5 bases from V and 0 bases from J, with 11 bases between. This CDR3 is 15 amino acids long. The germline V gene has CDR1 MNHEY and CDR2 SVGAGI.

The V and J genes are TRBV5-6 and TRBJ1-4; no firm D call. The length of the CDR3 is 16 residues. The germline V gene has CDR1 SGHDT and CDR2 YYEEEE. Trimming stripped 1 base from V and 4 bases from J, with 14 bases between. DNA for the CDR3: TGTGCCAGCAGCTTGAATGGGGAGGATTTTAATGAAAAACTGTTTTTT. Protein: CASSLNGEDFNEKLFF.